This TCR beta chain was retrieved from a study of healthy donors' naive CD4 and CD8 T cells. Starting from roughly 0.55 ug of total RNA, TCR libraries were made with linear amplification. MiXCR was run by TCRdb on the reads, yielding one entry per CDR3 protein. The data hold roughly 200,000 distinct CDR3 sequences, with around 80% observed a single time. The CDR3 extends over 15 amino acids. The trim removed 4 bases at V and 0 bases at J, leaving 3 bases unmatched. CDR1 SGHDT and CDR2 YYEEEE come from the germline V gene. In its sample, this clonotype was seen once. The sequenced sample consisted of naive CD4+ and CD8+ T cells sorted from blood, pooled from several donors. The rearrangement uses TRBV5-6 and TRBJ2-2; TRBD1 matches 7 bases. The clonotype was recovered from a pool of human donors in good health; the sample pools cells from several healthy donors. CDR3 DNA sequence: TGTGCCAGCAGCCGACAGGGTGCGAACACCGGGGAGCTGTTTTTT. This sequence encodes CASSRQGANTGELFF. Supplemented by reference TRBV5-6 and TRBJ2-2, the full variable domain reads DAGVTQSPTHLIKTRGQQVTLRCSPKSGHDTVSWYQQALGQGPQFIFQYYEEEERQRGNFPDRFSGHQFPNYSSELNVNALLLGDSALYLCASSRQGANTGELFFGEGSRLTVL.